This entry lists 30 T cell receptor beta chains sequenced from one sample in a study of vaccination effects on CD4 cells after COVID-19. With the ViraFEST assay, the study expanded antigen-specific CD4+ T cells using viral peptide pools, then sequenced them. Cultured cells yielded isolated CD4+ T cells after more than nine days. The vaccine given was either BNT162b2 or mRNA-1273, in two doses. The data were produced by immunoSEQ multiplex PCR, yet TCRdb's version contains in-frame clones alone and is incomplete. The repertoire holds about 69,000 clones, around 69% seen once, with approximately 1.5% in the top ten. Which antigens these TCRs recognize remains unknown. This material consisted of CD4+ T cells from PBMCs cultured with HCoV-229E spike peptides, taken after COVID-19 vaccination. These receptors were collected from a human donor who received a COVID-19 vaccine.

The V and J genes are TRBV5-1 and TRBJ2-1; D not certain. The CDR3 covers 14 residues. Germline CDR1 SGHRS, CDR2 YFSETQ. V lost 0 bases, J lost 6 bases, and 10 bases lay in between. The CDR3 DNA reads TGCGCCAGCAGCTTGGAGTGGCAGCCCAATGAGCAGTTCTTC. This translates into CASSLEWQPNEQFF.

This clone was seen only once. The V and J genes are TRBV5-6 and TRBJ2-3; 10 bases map to TRBD2. In germline, CDR1 is SGHDT, CDR2 YYEEEE. Trimming took 5 bases from V and 6 from J; bases not matched to a gene: 9. CDR3 length: 15 amino acids. The CDR3 DNA follows: TGTGCCAGCAGTTTTAGAGCGGGGGGGCGCGATACGCAGTATTTT. Protein sequence: CASSFRAGGRDTQYF. Using reference TRBV5-6 and TRBJ2-3 for the parts outside the CDR3, the full variable domain is DAGVTQSPTHLIKTRGQQVTLRCSPKSGHDTVSWYQQALGQGPQFIFQYYEEEERQRGNFPDRFSGHQFPNYSSELNVNALLLGDSALYLCASSFRAGGRDTQYFGPGTRLTVL.

This clone came up a few times. The rearrangement uses TRBV6-5 and TRBJ1-6; 9 nucleotides align to TRBD1. The ends lost 5 bases at V and 7 bases at J; junction bases unmatched: 3. The germline V gene encodes CDR1 MNHEY and CDR2 SVGAGI. The CDR3 consists of 14 residues. The CDR3 here is CASSPQGANSPLHF. The CDR3 DNA follows: TGTGCCAGCAGTCCACAGGGGGCAAATTCACCCCTCCACTTT.

This clone occurred once. This chain connects TRBV5-1 to TRBJ2-3; perhaps D is TRBD1 or TRBD2 (5 bases each). The CDR3 runs to 15 residues. Trimming shortened V by 0 bases and J by 1 base, and 9 bases separated the two germline ends. Germline V lookup: CDR1 SGHRS, CDR2 YFSETQ. The chain's CDR3 is CASSLGGDGTDTQYF. CDR3 coding DNA: TGCGCCAGCAGCTTGGGAGGGGATGGCACAGATACGCAGTATTTT.

The genes are TRBV7-8 and TRBJ1-3; no firm D call. The germline CDR1 and CDR2 sequences are SGHVS and FQNEAQ. Trimming cost V 6 bases and J 0 bases, with 12 bases left between them. CDR3 length: 15 residues. CDR3 nucleotides: TGTGCCAGCAGTCCCGGCAGCTACTCTGGAAACACCATATATTTT. Translation: CASSPGSYSGNTIYF.

This clone showed up just a few times. The V gene is TRBV5-1, the J gene TRBJ1-2; D unresolved. The CDR3 is 13 amino acids. The germline CDR1 and CDR2 sequences are SGHRS and YFSETQ. V lost 5 bases, J lost 2 bases, and 10 bases lay in between. CDR3 in DNA: TGCGCCAGCAGTTCCGACGTCAACTATGGCTACACCTTC. As protein: CASSSDVNYGYTF.

In its sample, this clone was seen a few times. The rearrangement joins TRBV2 to TRBJ1-6; D is uncertain. The CDR3 length is 13 residues. The germline CDR1 and CDR2 sequences are SNHLY and FYNNEI. Trimming shortened V by 6 bases and J by 0 bases, and 3 bases separated the two germline ends. The CDR3 reads CASRVSYNSPLHF. CDR3 sequence (DNA): TGTGCCAGCAGGGTCTCCTATAATTCACCCCTCCACTTT. Supplemented by reference TRBV2 and TRBJ1-6, the full variable domain reads EPEVTQTPSHQVTQMGQEVILRCVPISNHLYFYWYRQILGQKVEFLVSFYNNEISEKSEIFDDQFSVERPDGSNFTLKIRSTKLEDSAMYFCASRVSYNSPLHFGNGTRLTVT.

This chain links TRBV27 with TRBJ1-1; D unclear. V lost 7 bases and J 1 base, leaving 16 bases between the germline ends. The length of the CDR3 is 15 residues. The germline CDR1 and CDR2 sequences are MNHEY and SMNVEV (reference sequence). This chain's CDR3 is CASMGWGGWNTEAFF. The CDR3 nucleotides read TGTGCCAGCATGGGATGGGGAGGGTGGAACACTGAAGCTTTCTTT.

This rearrangement joins TRBV5-1 to TRBJ2-7, with D possibly matching TRBD2 (7 bases). V lost 0 bases and J 3 bases, leaving 13 bases between the germline ends. The CDR3 spans 15 residues. CDR1 SGHRS and CDR2 YFSETQ come from the germline V gene. This chain's CDR3 is CASSLGQGRDYEQYV. The CDR3 DNA reads as TGCGCCAGCAGCTTGGGTCAGGGGAGGGACTACGAGCAGTACGTC.

J is TRBJ2-6 and V is TRBV5-1; D might be TRBD1 (5 bases). The CDR3 contains 15 residues. V gave up 6 bases and J gave up 0 bases, with 10 bases separating them. Per germline, CDR1 SGHRS and CDR2 YFSETQ. The CDR3 bases are TGCGCCAGCACTCAGGGCTCCTCTGGGGCCAACGTCCTGACTTTC. This gives the protein CASTQGSSGANVLTF. The variable domain in full, with the rest retrieved from reference TRBV5-1 and TRBJ2-6, is KAGVTQTPRYLIKTRGQQVTLSCSPISGHRSVSWYQQTPGQGLQFLFEYFSETQRNKGNFPGRFSGRQFSNSRSEMNVSTLELGDSALYLCASTQGSSGANVLTFGAGSRLTVL.

The chain combines TRBV7-2 with TRBJ2-5, with 14 bases matching TRBD2. There are 16 residues in the CDR3. Per the germline V gene, CDR1 is SGHTA and CDR2 is FQGNSA. V lost 5 bases and J lost 2; bases outside the gene matches: 4. CDR3 amino acids: CASSRTSGGYQETQYF. CDR3 DNA sequence: TGTGCCAGCAGCCGGACTAGCGGGGGGTATCAAGAGACCCAGTACTTC.

This clone was detected only a few times. The V gene is TRBV19, the J gene TRBJ1-6; 11 bases agree with TRBD1. This CDR3 is 14 amino acids long. V was clipped by 6 bases and J by 10 bases; unmatched bases: 5. Germline assignment: CDR1 LNHDA and CDR2 SQIVND (reference sequence). The CDR3 loop reads CASRTGTGGSPLHF. The CDR3 DNA sequence: TGTGCCAGTAGGACCGGGACAGGGGGATCACCCCTCCACTTT.

The rearrangement joins TRBV28 to TRBJ1-5; maybe TRBD1 (6 bases). Germline CDR1 and CDR2: MDHEN and SYDVKM. Deletions cut 6 bases from V and 0 bases from J, with 12 bases between. The CDR3 extends over 15 amino acids. The CDR3: CASSSQQGSNQPQHF. The CDR3 region has the DNA TGTGCCAGCAGCTCTCAACAGGGTAGCAATCAGCCCCAGCATTTT. The complete variable domain, with remaining parts taken from reference TRBV28 and TRBJ1-5, reads DVKVTQSSRYLVKRTGEKVFLECVQDMDHENMFWYRQDPGLGLRLIYFSYDVKMKEKGDIPEGYSVSREKKERFSLILESASTNQTSMYLCASSSQQGSNQPQHFGDGTRLSIL.

The chain recombines TRBV9 with TRBJ1-2, with 11 positions matching TRBD1. CDR1 is SGDLS and CDR2 is YYNGEE in the germline V gene. With 4 bases clipped from V and 4 bases from J, the junction kept 12 bases outside the gene matches. CDR3 length: 17 residues. CDR3 sequence (DNA): TGTGCCAGCAGCCCCCAGGACAGGGGGCCCCTTCTCTATGGCTACACCTTC. This codes for CASSPQDRGPLLYGYTF.

This clone was seen a few times. This chain uses TRBV7-3 with TRBJ2-3, with 7 bases aligning to TRBD2. Trimming took 6 bases from V and 2 from J; bases not matched to a gene: 11. The CDR3 loop spans 16 amino acids. Germline CDR1 and CDR2: SGHTA and FQGTGA. The DNA for the CDR3 is TGTGCCAGCAGTCTTACCCCTAGCGGTCTCACAGATACGCAGTATTTT. Translation: CASSLTPSGLTDTQYF.

The rearrangement uses TRBV3-1 (or the pseudogene TRBV3-2) and TRBJ1-1; no definite D call. Germline V CDR1 and CDR2: LGHDT, YNNKEL (reference sequence). The length of the CDR3 is 15 residues. V lost 1 base, J lost 12 bases, and 21 bases lay in between. The CDR3 sequence: CASSQGSAGTQEPFF. The CDR3 region has the DNA TGTGCCAGCAGCCAAGGGTCCGCGGGCACCCAAGAACCTTTCTTT.

In this sample, this clone turned up a few times. The chain carries TRBV6-5 and TRBJ1-5; D is ambiguous. CDR1 is MNHEY, CDR2 SVGAGI, per germline. The CDR3 extends over 13 amino acids. V was clipped by 3 bases and J by 9 bases, with 12 bases between them. In nucleotides, the CDR3 is TGTGCCAGCAGTTATGATGGGTTGACGCCCCAGCATTTT. It specifies CASSYDGLTPQHF.

V gene TRBV4-1 combines with J gene TRBJ1-3; D is unresolved. Trimming removed 0 bases from V and 10 bases from J, with 16 bases in between. CDR1 and CDR2 (germline): MGHRA, YSYEKL. There are 15 residues in the CDR3. The CDR3 spells CASSQDRGRAKTIYF. The CDR3 nucleotides are TGCGCCAGCAGCCAAGATCGAGGGAGAGCTAAGACCATATATTTT.

The J gene is TRBJ1-2, the V gene TRBV20-1; D remains ambiguous. The V gene's germline CDR1 is DFQATT and CDR2 SNEGSKA (reference sequence). The CDR3 contains 11 residues. Trimming pared 6 bases from V and 3 bases from J, leaving 8 bases between. The CDR3 here is CSAKIDYGYTF. Written as DNA, the CDR3 is TGCAGTGCCAAGATTGACTATGGCTACACCTTC.

The chain recombines TRBV6-5 with TRBJ1-6; D perhaps matches TRBD1 (6 bases). Germline V gene sequence: CDR1 MNHEY, CDR2 SVGAGI. The CDR3 is 14 amino acids. Trimming took 6 bases from V and 5 from J, leaving 11 bases between them. The CDR3 is CASRPTGHNSPLHF. CDR3 nucleotide sequence: TGTGCCAGCAGACCGACAGGTCATAATTCACCCCTCCACTTT.

As DNA, the CDR3 is TGTGCCAGCAGGTCTATTGGGGTGAACACTGAAGCTTTCTTT. Encoded protein: CASRSIGVNTEAFF. This rearrangement joins TRBV6-5 to TRBJ1-1; D is uncertain. The V gene's germline CDR1 is MNHEY and CDR2 SVGAGI. The CDR3 sequence is 14 residues long. V dropped 6 bases and J dropped 0 bases, with 11 bases sitting between them.

The J gene is TRBJ1-2, the V gene TRBV6-4; 8 bases match TRBD1. V lost 5 bases to trimming and J lost 8 bases; unmatched junction nucleotides: 4. CDR1 and CDR2 from the germline V gene are MRHNA and SNTAGT. The CDR3 has 12 residues. The CDR3 reads CASSPRDRGYTF. The CDR3 DNA follows: TGTGCCAGCAGTCCCCGGGACAGGGGCTACACCTTC.

V is TRBV2 and J is TRBJ2-7; D not resolved. This CDR3 comprises 12 residues. The germline V gene encodes CDR1 SNHLY and CDR2 FYNNEI. The V end lost 4 bases, the J end lost 1 base, and 5 bases lay between the germline ends. CDR3 protein: CASSGQSYEQYV. Written as DNA, the CDR3 is TGTGCCAGCAGTGGGCAGTCCTACGAGCAGTACGTC.

The gene calls are TRBV7-2 and TRBJ2-5; 9 bases fit TRBD1. CDR3 length equals 15 residues. V trimming: 7 bases; J trimming: 2 bases; junction bases outside the gene matches: 8. Germline lookup yields CDR1 SGHTA and CDR2 FQGNSA. CDR3 coding DNA: TGTGCCAGCACTCACCGGGACAGGGAACAAGAGACCCAGTACTTC. This translates into CASTHRDREQETQYF.

This chain links TRBV5-1 with TRBJ1-1; D might be TRBD1 (6 bases). Trimming took off 6 bases at V and 6 bases at J, with 9 bases between the two ends. This CDR3 contains 11 residues. CDR1 is SGHRS, CDR2 YFSETQ, per germline. The CDR3 sequence: CASTGDAEAFF. The CDR3 DNA reads as TGCGCCAGCACAGGGGACGCTGAAGCTTTCTTT.

The chain couples TRBV19 to TRBJ1-5, with 12 bases identical to TRBD1. The length of the CDR3 is 16 residues. Germline CDR1 LNHDA, CDR2 SQIVND (reference sequence). Unmatched junction bases numbered 8, after V lost 6 bases and J lost 5 bases. CDR3 loop: CASRSLGQGADQPQHF. Here the CDR3 DNA reads TGTGCCAGTAGGAGTTTGGGACAGGGGGCGGATCAGCCCCAGCATTTT.

The chain employs TRBV4-1 and TRBJ1-3; D not resolved. V shed 4 bases and J shed 4 bases, with 26 bases lying between them. From germline, CDR1 is MGHRA and CDR2 YSYEKL. This CDR3 has 19 residues. CDR3 amino acids: CASSRFGSQETKKGNTIYF. The CDR3 nucleotides are TGCGCCAGCAGCCGCTTCGGATCGCAGGAAACGAAAAAGGGAAACACCATATATTTT.

This clone appeared a few times. V usage is TRBV11-3 and J usage is TRBJ2-2; either TRBD1 or TRBD2 may supply D (5 bases each). The CDR3 runs to 14 residues. Germline CDR1 and CDR2: SGHNT and YENEEA. Deletions cut 3 bases from V and 8 bases from J, with 13 bases between. Here the CDR3 reads CASSFGGIRGELFF. CDR3 coding DNA: TGTGCCAGCAGCTTTGGGGGTATCCGTGGGGAGCTGTTTTTT.

V gene TRBV7-3 combines with J gene TRBJ2-7; D not certain. With 1 base removed from V and 0 bases from J, the gap between germline ends came to 13 bases. This CDR3 contains 16 residues. The germline V gene has CDR1 SGHTA and CDR2 FQGTGA. CDR3 nucleotide sequence: TGTGCCAGCAGCTTAATTGTTAGCCCGAGCTCCTACGAGCAGTACGTC. The encoded protein is CASSLIVSPSSYEQYV.

This chain links TRBV5-4 with TRBJ1-1; 10 bases agree with TRBD1. CDR3 length: 17 amino acids. V gave up 4 bases and J gave up 2 bases; unmatched junction bases: 11. CDR1 and CDR2 from the germline V gene are SGHNT and YYREEE (reference sequence). CDR3 sequence reads: CASSRLGQGWKNTEAFF. The CDR3 nucleotides are TGTGCCAGCAGCCGGTTGGGACAGGGGTGGAAAAACACTGAAGCTTTCTTT.